Below, one T cell receptor (beta chain) is given with its context. CDR1 and CDR2 from the germline V gene are SGHNT and YYREEE (reference sequence). Trimming cost V 0 bases and J 7 bases; bases outside gene matches: 1. There are 14 residues in the CDR3. This entry comes from a study of immune cell composition in non-small cell lung cancer. Measured with immunoSEQ multiplex PCR; TCRdb has only the in-frame clones, and not every one. The data show 2,500 or so clones, 82% seen once. DNA was extracted from unsorted cell suspensions stored frozen. The receptor's source is a human donor with non-small cell lung cancer. The material sequenced was lung tumor tissue. The chain employs TRBV5-4 and TRBJ1-6; 7 positions agree with TRBD1. CDR3 residues: CASSLEQGNSPLHF. The CDR3 DNA reads as TGTGCCAGCAGCTTGGAACAGGGGAATTCACCCCTCCACTTT.